This T cell receptor (beta chain) comes out of a study of T cell responses to AZD1222 COVID-19 vaccine. Study results and limitations: Baseline seropositivity characterized only a handful of AZD1222 recipients. After the peak T cell response, and only then, were repertoires sampled. Females outnumbered males among donors, who were mostly white British; clonal diversity was possibly underestimated. Along spike, vaccine-associated CD4 TCRs were found throughout, with dominance at 160-218 and 743-854.

A word on this clone: The antigen is undetermined.

Some clones are missing from TCRdb's copy, which holds only in-frame ones; the method was immunoSEQ multiplex PCR. The data contain roughly 140,000 clones, about 90% of them singletons. The J segment lost 7 bases and the V segment lost 6 bases, leaving 11 bases of the junction unmatched. The V gene's germline CDR1 is KGHSH and CDR2 LQKENI. The CDR3 is made up of 15 amino acids. Source: peripheral blood, taken on day 0 of AZD1222 vaccination. This rearrangement joins TRBV18 to TRBJ1-3; TRBD1 aligns across 8 bases. The receptor comes from an adult in good health. CDR3 sequence reads: CASSPGQGGQNTIYF. CDR3 DNA sequence: TGTGCCAGCTCCCCCGGACAGGGAGGGCAGAACACCATATATTTT. The full variable domain, completed using reference TRBV18 and TRBJ1-3, is NAGVMQNPRHLVRRRGQEARLRCSPMKGHSHVYWYRQLPEEGLKFMVYLQKENIIDESGMPKERFSAEFPKEGPSILRIQQVVRGDSAAYFCASSPGQGGQNTIYFGEGSWLTVV.